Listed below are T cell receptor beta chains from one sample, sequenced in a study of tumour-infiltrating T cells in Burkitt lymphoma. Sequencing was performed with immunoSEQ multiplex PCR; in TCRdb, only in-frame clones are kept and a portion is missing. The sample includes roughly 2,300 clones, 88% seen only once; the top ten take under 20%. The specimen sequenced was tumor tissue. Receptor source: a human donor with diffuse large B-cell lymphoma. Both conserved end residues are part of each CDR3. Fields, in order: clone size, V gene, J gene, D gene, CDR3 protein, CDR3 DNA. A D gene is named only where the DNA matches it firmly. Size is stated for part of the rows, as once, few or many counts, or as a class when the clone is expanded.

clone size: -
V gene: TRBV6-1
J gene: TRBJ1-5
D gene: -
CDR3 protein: CASSEASNRHSNQPQHF
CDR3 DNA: TGTGCCAGCAGTGAAGCGTCTAACAGGCATAGCAATCAGCCCCAGCATTTT

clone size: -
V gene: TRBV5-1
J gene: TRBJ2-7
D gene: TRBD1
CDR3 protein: CASSLDGQGTHEQYF
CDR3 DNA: TGCGCCAGCAGCTTGGATGGACAGGGAACCCACGAGCAGTACTTC

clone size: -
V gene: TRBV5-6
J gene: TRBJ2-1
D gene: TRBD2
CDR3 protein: CASSSYGLAGANEQFF
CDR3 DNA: TGTGCCAGCAGCTCATACGGACTAGCGGGAGCGAATGAGCAGTTCTTC

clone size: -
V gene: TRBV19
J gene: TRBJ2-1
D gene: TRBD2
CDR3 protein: CASSNRLAGVYNEQFF
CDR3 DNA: TGTGCCAGTAGTAACCGACTAGCGGGCGTCTACAATGAGCAGTTCTTC

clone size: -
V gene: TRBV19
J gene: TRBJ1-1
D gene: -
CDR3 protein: CVSSLMTGLNTEAFF
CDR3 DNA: TGTGTCAGTAGTCTGATGACAGGTTTGAACACTGAAGCTTTCTTT

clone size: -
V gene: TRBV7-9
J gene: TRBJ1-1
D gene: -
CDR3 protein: CASSPPDQDTEAFF
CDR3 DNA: TGTGCCAGCAGCCCCCCCGACCAGGACACTGAAGCTTTCTTT

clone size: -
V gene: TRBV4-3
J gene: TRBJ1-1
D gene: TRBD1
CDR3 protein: CASSQDWDRRREAFF
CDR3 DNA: TGCGCCAGCAGCCAAGATTGGGACAGGAGGAGGGAAGCTTTCTTT

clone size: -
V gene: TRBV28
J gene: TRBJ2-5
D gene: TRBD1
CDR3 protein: CASSPTDRVGKTQYF
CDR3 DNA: TGTGCCAGCAGTCCAACCGACAGGGTTGGAAAGACCCAGTACTTC

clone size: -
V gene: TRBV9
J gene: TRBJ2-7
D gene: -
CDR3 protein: CASSARTGSYEQYF
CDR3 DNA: TGTGCCAGCAGCGCCAGGACGGGATCCTACGAGCAGTACTTC

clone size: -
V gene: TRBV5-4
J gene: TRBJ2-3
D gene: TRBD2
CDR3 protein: CASSLRLAGGPTDTQYF
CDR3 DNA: TGTGCCAGCAGCTTGAGGCTAGCGGGAGGGCCGACAGATACGCAGTATTTT

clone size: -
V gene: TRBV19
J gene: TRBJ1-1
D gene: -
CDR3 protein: CASSRRTAMNTEAFF
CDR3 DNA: TGTGCCAGTAGTAGGAGGACAGCTATGAACACTGAAGCTTTCTTT

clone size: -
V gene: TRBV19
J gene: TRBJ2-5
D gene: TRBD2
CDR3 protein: CASSRTSGKETQYF
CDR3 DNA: TGTGCCAGTAGCCGGACTAGCGGGAAGGAGACCCAGTACTTC

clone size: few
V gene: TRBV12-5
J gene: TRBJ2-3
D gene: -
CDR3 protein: CASGAGRDFDTQYF
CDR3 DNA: TGTGCTAGTGGGGCTGGCAGGGACTTTGATACGCAGTATTTT

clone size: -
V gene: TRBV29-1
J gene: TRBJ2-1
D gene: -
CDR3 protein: CSAPWGPYNEQFF
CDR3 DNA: TGCAGCGCACCCTGGGGCCCCTACAATGAGCAGTTCTTC

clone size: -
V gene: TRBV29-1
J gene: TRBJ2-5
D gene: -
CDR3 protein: CSVEIEQETQYF
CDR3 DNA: TGCAGCGTTGAAATCGAACAAGAGACCCAGTACTTC

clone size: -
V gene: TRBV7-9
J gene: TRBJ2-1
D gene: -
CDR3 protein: CASSWNLGTANNEQFF
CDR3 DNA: TGTGCCAGCAGCTGGAACCTCGGGACGGCAAACAATGAGCAGTTCTTC

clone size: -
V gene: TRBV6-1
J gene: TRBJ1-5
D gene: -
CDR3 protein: CASSDEHQPQHF
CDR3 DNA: TGTGCCAGCAGTGACGAACATCAGCCCCAGCATTTT

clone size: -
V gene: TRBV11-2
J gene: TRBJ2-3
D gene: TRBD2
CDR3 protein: CASSWGASGRASTDTQYF
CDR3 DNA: TGTGCCAGCAGCTGGGGAGCTAGCGGGAGGGCCAGCACAGATACGCAGTATTTT

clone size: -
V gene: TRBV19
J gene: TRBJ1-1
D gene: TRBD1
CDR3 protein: CASTPTGQGAYTEAFF
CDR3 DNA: TGTGCCAGCACCCCTACCGGACAGGGGGCTTACACTGAAGCTTTCTTT

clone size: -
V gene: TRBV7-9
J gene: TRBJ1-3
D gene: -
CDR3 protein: CASSLTDSGNTIYF
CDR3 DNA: TGTGCCAGCAGCTTAACAGACTCTGGAAACACCATATATTTT

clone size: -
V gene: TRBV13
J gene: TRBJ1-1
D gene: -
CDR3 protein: CASSSPSNSGAEAFF
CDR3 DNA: TGTGCCAGCAGCTCACCGTCAAACTCGGGCGCTGAAGCTTTCTTT

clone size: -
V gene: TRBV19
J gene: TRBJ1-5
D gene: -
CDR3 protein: CASSMITGVSNQPQHF
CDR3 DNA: TGTGCCAGTAGTATGATTACAGGAGTCAGCAATCAGCCCCAGCATTTT

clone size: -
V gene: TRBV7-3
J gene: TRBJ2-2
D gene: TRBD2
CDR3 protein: CASSLTGLAGTRGAVF
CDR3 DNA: TGTGCCAGCAGCTTAACGGGACTAGCGGGAACACGGGGAGCTGTTTTT

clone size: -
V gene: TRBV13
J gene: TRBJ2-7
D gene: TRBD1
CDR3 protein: CASSFRTGSLEQYF
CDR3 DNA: TGTGCCAGCAGCTTTAGGACAGGGTCCCTCGAGCAGTACTTC

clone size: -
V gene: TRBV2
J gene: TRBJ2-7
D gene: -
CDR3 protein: CASSPGTTYEQYF
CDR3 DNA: TGTGCCAGCAGCCCCGGGACAACGTACGAGCAGTACTTC

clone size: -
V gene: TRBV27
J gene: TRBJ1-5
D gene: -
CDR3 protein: CASSPQAFEGQPQHF
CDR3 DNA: TGTGCCAGCAGTCCACAGGCATTTGAGGGTCAGCCCCAGCATTTT